This T cell receptor (beta chain) was documented in a study of response to subunit inactivated influenza vaccine. TCRdb processed the RT-PCR reads anew with MiXCR; each CDR3 protein has one entry. The sample has 300,000 to 350,000 distinct CDR3 sequences, around 20% seen once. The CDR3 consists of 14 residues. With 7 bases clipped from V and 10 bases from J, the junction kept 7 bases outside the gene matches. Concerning this clonotype itself: The antigen remains unidentified.

General observations from the study: Authors suggested few new T cells are recruited by each seasonal influenza vaccination.

The material was PBMCs from blood, obtained 21 months after vaccination. The clonotype was recovered from a man aged 50-75 years who received an inactivated influenza vaccine. V gene TRBV12-3 or TRBV12-4 combines with J gene TRBJ2-1, with 13 positions matching TRBD2. CDR3 sequence (DNA): TGTGCCAGCACCCCCTGGACTAGCGGGGGCGAGCAGTTCTTC. Translating it yields CASTPWTSGGEQFF.